Detailed here is one T cell receptor beta chain. There are 16 residues in the CDR3. Germline CDR1 is MNHEY and CDR2 is SVGEGT. Trimming took 4 bases from V and 8 from J; bases not matched to a gene: 8. This specimen belongs to a study of blood T cell repertoires in COVID-19. Study as a whole: There were acute and convalescent COVID-19 samples, and they came from the United States, Italy and Spain.

In the source study's methods: Researchers report that nucleated cell counts were estimated from reference gene primer amplification. This table comes from immunoSEQ multiplex PCR, and its TCRdb copy is limited to in-frame clones, with some not included. V, J and clone size are those of that table, while D and trimming were read from the DNA. In the table there are around 390,000 clones, just under 90% of which are singletons. Self-reported history from a screening survey and questionnaire set each donor's cohort. The chain carries TRBV6-2 or TRBV6-3 and TRBJ1-6, with 10 bases matching TRBD1. The clonotype was recovered from a woman aged 45-60 years who had recovered from COVID-19. Material: PBMCs or T cells enriched from blood (not recorded which). The CDR3 DNA reads TGTGCCAGCAGTTCACGACAGGGGGCGGTTGATTCACCCCTCCACTTT. It codes for CASSSRQGAVDSPLHF.